Below are 6 T cell receptor beta chains sequenced from a single sample in a study of cytomegalovirus exposure and HLA in healthy donors. Use of 60 Vbeta and 13 Jbeta primers characterized the PCR. Clones were read by immunoSEQ multiplex PCR, and TCRdb kept only the in-frame ones, dropping some. In the table there are approximately 130,000 clones, around 85% of which are singletons. Material: PBMCs. Receptors were obtained from a boy under 18 in good health and CMV-seronegative.

The chain employs TRBV7-9 and TRBJ2-1; D might be TRBD2 (6 bases). The CDR3 is 12 amino acids. Deletions cut 3 bases from V and 8 bases from J, with 8 bases between. Germline CDR1 SEHNR, CDR2 FQNEAQ (reference sequence). Here the CDR3 DNA reads TGTGCCAGCAGCTTCGGGAGAGATGAGCAGTTCTTC. Translated: CASSFGRDEQFF.

The V and J genes are TRBV9 and TRBJ2-1; 11 positions agree with TRBD2. CDR3 length: 16 residues. Germline V lookup: CDR1 SGDLS, CDR2 YYNGEE. V gave up 0 bases and J gave up 7 bases; unmatched junction bases: 6. CDR3 bases: TGTGCCAGCAGCGTAGCTAGGCTAGCGGGGGGAAATGAGCAGTTCTTC. The encoded protein is CASSVARLAGGNEQFF.

The V gene is TRBV27, the J gene TRBJ2-5, with TRBD1 matching 10 bases. The V segment lost 7 bases and the J segment 7 bases; nucleotides outside the gene matches: 9. The CDR3 consists of 14 residues. Germline V gene lookup returns CDR1 MNHEY and CDR2 SMNVEV (reference sequence). CDR3 DNA: TGTGCCAGCACCCCGACAGGGGGCCCGGGGACCCAGTACTTC. Translated, it gives CASTPTGGPGTQYF.

The chain is built from TRBV30 and TRBJ2-1, with TRBD2 matching 10 bases. This CDR3 region has 16 residues. With 0 bases clipped from V and 2 bases from J, the junction kept 4 bases outside the gene matches. Germline V gene sequence: CDR1 GTSNPN, CDR2 SVGIG (reference sequence). The CDR3 loop reads CAWSVQLAGTYNEQFF. CDR3 bases: TGTGCCTGGAGTGTACAACTAGCGGGGACCTACAATGAGCAGTTCTTC.

The chain employs TRBV2 and TRBJ2-1; 7 nucleotides align to TRBD2. Trimming cost V 7 bases and J 6 bases; bases outside gene matches: 12. This CDR3 is 15 amino acids long. Germline loops: CDR1 SNHLY, CDR2 FYNNEI. CDR3 DNA: TGTGCCAGCATCCTCGGGGCTAGCGGATTCAATGAGCAGTTCTTC. Translation gives CASILGASGFNEQFF.

This clone occurred a few times. The chain joins TRBV6-5 to TRBJ2-2; D might be TRBD1 (6 bases). Trimming took off 0 bases at V and 5 bases at J, with 7 bases between the two ends. CDR1 MNHEY and CDR2 SVGAGI come from the germline V gene. The CDR3 loop spans 14 amino acids. The CDR3, as DNA: TGTGCCAGCAGTTACTCCGACAGGACCGGGGAGCTGTTTTTT. This gives the protein CASSYSDRTGELFF.